This T cell receptor (beta chain) derives from a study of T cell responses to AZD1222 COVID-19 vaccine. At the level of the study: Second doses were pooled across both intervals (about 4 or about 12 weeks). Study conclusions and caveats: Receipt of two AZD1222 doses was followed by a rise in Spike-specific TCR breadth and depth. The sample set comprised mostly white British donors with more females, and clonal diversity was possibly underestimated.

Worth noting for this clone: Its antigen is undetermined.

Produced via immunoSEQ multiplex PCR; TCRdb's table is partial and in-frame only. The sample contains 45,000 to 60,000 clones, roughly 90% of which appear only once. The ends lost 2 bases at V and 7 bases at J; junction bases unmatched: 3. Germline lookup yields CDR1 SGHRS and CDR2 YFSETQ. This CDR3 spans 13 amino acids. The chain uses TRBV5-1 and TRBJ2-3; 8 bases map to TRBD1. The sample was peripheral blood, taken on day 0 of AZD1222 vaccination. This TCR was recovered from an adult in good health. CDR3 sequence (DNA): TGCGCCAGCAGCTTCGGACAGGGTAATACGCAGTATTTT. Its protein is CASSFGQGNTQYF. The full variable domain, with the rest looked up from reference TRBV5-1 and TRBJ2-3, is KAGVTQTPRYLIKTRGQQVTLSCSPISGHRSVSWYQQTPGQGLQFLFEYFSETQRNKGNFPGRFSGRQFSNSRSEMNVSTLELGDSALYLCASSFGQGNTQYFGPGTRLTVL.